This T cell receptor beta chain was obtained from a study of shared clonotypes between healthy human individuals. Measured with immunoSEQ multiplex PCR; TCRdb has only the in-frame clones, and not every one. This table holds about 700,000 clones, 92% found once. V lost 2 bases to trimming and J lost 8 bases; unmatched junction nucleotides: 8. The CDR3 is made up of 15 amino acids. Per the germline V gene, CDR1 is SGDLS and CDR2 is YYNGEE. The naive CD8 subset, CD45RO-negative cells positively selected for CCR7, excluded terminally differentiated effector memory CD45RA+ cells. This TCR came from a man aged 25 to 45 in good health. V is TRBV9 and J is TRBJ2-1; 9 bases map to TRBD1. The sequenced sample was naive CD8+ T cells sorted from blood. The CDR3 protein is CASSVAGTGFHEQFF. In DNA form, the CDR3 reads TGTGCCAGCAGCGTCGCCGGGACAGGGTTTCATGAGCAGTTCTTC.